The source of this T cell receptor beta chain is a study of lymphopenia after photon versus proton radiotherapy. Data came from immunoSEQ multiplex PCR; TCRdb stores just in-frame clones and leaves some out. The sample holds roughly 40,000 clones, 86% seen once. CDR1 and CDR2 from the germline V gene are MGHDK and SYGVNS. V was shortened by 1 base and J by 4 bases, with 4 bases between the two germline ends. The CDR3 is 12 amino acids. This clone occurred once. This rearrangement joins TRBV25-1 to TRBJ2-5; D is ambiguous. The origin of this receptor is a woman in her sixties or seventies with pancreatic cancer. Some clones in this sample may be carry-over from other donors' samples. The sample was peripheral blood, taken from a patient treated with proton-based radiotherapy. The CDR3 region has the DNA TGTGCCAGCAGTGAATCAAGAGAGACCCAGTACTTC. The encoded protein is CASSESRETQYF.